The source of this T cell receptor beta chain is a study of regulatory T cells in long-lasting Graves disease. Turning to the study itself: Graves' cases, newly diagnosed, had used antithyroid drugs under 3 months.

Study-wide findings and caveats: What was studied was peripheral blood only, and not thyroid tissue.

Construction of TCR beta libraries relied on iRepertoire HTBI primers and on Arm-PCR targeting CDR3 regions. TCRdb called the multiplex PCR reads again in MiXCR, with one record for every CDR3 protein. The sample lists about 430,000 distinct CDR3 sequences; 15% were seen once. Only a few counts were recorded for this clonotype. The antigen remains unidentified. Time point noted: newly diagnosed GD, antithyroid drugs for less than 3 months. The TCR library used RNA extracted from PBMCs. Losses at the gene ends were 6 bases for V and 0 bases for J; bases not matched to a gene: 4. CDR1 is SNHLY and CDR2 is FYNNEI in the germline V gene. This CDR3 contains 15 residues. The data also belong to a second study, concerning T cells in Graves' hyperthyroidism and ophthalmopathy. That work adds: Through a model of 13 V-J features, ophthalmopathy was separated from stable hyperthyroidism.

The specimen was peripheral blood mononuclear cells (PBMCs), collected at new diagnosis, from a patient treated with antithyroid drugs. The clonotype was recovered from a woman aged 40 to 55 with Graves disease. V usage is TRBV2 and J usage is TRBJ2-3; TRBD2 aligns across 9 bases. CDR3 amino acids: CASSIGLASTDTQYF. The DNA for the CDR3 is TGTGCCAGCAGCATTGGACTAGCGAGCACAGATACGCAGTATTTT.